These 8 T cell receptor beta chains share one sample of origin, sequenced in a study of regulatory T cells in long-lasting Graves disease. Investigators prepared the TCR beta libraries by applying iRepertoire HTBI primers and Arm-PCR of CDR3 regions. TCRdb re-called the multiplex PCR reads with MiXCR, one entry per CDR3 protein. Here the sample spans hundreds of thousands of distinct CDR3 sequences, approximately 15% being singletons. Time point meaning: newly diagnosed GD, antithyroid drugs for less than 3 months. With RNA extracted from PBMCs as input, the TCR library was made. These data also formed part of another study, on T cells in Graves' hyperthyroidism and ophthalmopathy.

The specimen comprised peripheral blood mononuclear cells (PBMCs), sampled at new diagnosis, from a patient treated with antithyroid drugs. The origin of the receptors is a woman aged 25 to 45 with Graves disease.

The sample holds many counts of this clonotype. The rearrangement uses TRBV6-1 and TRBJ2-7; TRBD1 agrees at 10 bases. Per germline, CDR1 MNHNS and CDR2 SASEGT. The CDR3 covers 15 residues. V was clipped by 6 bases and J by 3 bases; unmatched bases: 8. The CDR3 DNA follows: TGTGCCAGCAGCGCGTACCGGGACAGGGGCTACGAGCAGTACTTC. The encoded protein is CASSAYRDRGYEQYF.

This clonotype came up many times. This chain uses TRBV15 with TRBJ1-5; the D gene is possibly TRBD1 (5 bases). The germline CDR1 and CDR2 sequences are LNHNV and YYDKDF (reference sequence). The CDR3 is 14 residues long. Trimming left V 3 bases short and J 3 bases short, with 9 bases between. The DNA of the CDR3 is TGTGCCACCAGCAGGCAGGGATTCAATCAGCCCCAGCATTTT. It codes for CATSRQGFNQPQHF.

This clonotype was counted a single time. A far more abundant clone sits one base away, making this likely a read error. The CDR3 protein is CASSIATGNTEASF. CDR3 in DNA: TGTGCCAGCAGTATTGCTACAGGGAACACTGAAGCTTCCTTT. This rearrangement joins TRBV12-3 or TRBV12-4 to TRBJ2-3; weak D call: TRBD1 (6 bases). The CDR3 consists of 14 residues.

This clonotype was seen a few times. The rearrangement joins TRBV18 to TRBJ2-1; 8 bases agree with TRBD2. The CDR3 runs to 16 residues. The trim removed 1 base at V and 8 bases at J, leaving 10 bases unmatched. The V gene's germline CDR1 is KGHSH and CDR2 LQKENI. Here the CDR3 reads CASSPQTSGGRDEQFF. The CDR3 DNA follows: TGTGCCAGCTCACCACAAACTAGCGGAGGACGGGATGAGCAGTTCTTC.

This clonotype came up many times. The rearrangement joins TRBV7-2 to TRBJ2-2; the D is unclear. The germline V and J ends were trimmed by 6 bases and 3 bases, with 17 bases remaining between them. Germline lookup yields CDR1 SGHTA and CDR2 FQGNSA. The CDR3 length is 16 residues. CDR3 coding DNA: TGTGCCAGCAGTTCCTTTCGGCCTCATTACACCGGGGAGCTGTTTTTT. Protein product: CASSSFRPHYTGELFF.

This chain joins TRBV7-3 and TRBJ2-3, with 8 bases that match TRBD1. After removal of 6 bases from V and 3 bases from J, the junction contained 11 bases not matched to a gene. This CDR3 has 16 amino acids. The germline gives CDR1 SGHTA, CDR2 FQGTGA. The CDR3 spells CASSSEDRAGTDTQYF. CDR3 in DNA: TGTGCCAGCAGTTCTGAGGACAGGGCTGGGACAGATACGCAGTATTTT.

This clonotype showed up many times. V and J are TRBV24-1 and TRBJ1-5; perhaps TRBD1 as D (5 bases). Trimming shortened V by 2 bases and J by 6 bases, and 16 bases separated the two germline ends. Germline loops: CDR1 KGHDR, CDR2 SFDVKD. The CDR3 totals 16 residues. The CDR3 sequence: CATSDSGGILSQPQHF. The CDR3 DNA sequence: TGTGCCACCAGTGATTCTGGGGGGATACTTTCTCAGCCCCAGCATTTT.

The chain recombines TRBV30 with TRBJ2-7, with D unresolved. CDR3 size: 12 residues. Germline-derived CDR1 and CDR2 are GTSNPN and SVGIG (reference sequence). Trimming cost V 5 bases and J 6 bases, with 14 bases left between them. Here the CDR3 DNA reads TGTGCCTGGTCGAAGTTAGGCCGCGAGCAGTACTTC. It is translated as CAWSKLGREQYF.